This T cell receptor beta chain was observed in a study of blood T cell repertoires in COVID-19. Germline V gene data show CDR1 as MNHEY and CDR2 as SMNVEV (reference sequence). The CDR3 consists of 15 residues. The V end was cut by 3 bases, the J end by 5 bases, with 17 bases between. The repertoire was sequenced with immunoSEQ multiplex PCR; TCRdb's copy has only in-frame clones and lacks some. This sample has about 120,000 clones, with around 89% found just once. This chain links TRBV27 with TRBJ2-7; D perhaps matches TRBD2 (5 bases). This receptor was identified in an older woman with COVID-19, enrolled during active disease. Sequenced: peripheral blood. The CDR3 protein is CASSFRIRGHDEQYF. CDR3 nucleotide sequence: TGTGCCAGCAGTTTCCGGATTCGGGGTCACGACGAGCAGTACTTC.